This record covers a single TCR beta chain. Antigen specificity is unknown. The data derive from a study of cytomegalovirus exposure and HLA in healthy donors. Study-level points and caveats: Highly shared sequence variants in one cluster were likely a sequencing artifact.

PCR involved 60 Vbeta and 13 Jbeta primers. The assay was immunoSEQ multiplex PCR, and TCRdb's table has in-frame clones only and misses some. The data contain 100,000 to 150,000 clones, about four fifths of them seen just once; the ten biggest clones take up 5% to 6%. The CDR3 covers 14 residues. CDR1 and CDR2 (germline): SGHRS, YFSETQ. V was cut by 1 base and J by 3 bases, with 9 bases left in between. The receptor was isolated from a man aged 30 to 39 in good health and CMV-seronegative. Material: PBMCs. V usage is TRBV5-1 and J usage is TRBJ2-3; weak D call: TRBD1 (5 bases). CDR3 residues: CASSLRAGTDTQYF. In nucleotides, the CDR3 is TGCGCCAGCAGCTTGCGGGCAGGGACAGATACGCAGTATTTT.